This T cell receptor (beta chain) was recorded in a study of blood T cells in healthy people across ages. In the study overall: Through template switching, about one barcoded beta molecule was captured per two T cells, as measured in model experiments.

A second roughly 6 to 12 cycle PCR used barcoded and J-beta primers. TCRdb itself ran the 5' RACE reads through MiXCR, one entry per CDR3 protein. The repertoire includes over 600,000 distinct CDR3 sequences, 21% of them detected once, and 3.6% sits in the top ten. The CDR3 spans 15 residues. Per germline, CDR1 KGHSH and CDR2 LQKENI. This clonotype was sampled from a man aged 65-85 years in good health. The chain recombines TRBV18 with TRBJ2-5; D is ambiguous. The J call is in doubt because the DNA end fits TRBJ2-7 better. The source material was blood. CDR3 protein: CASSPPLRNRNEQYF. The CDR3 DNA is TGTGCCAGCTCACCGCCATTAAGAAACAGAAACGAGCAGTACTTC.